Listed here is a single T cell receptor (beta chain). Original processing notes: Estimation of nucleated cell counts was performed using reference gene primer amplification. The method was immunoSEQ multiplex PCR; TCRdb's version includes in-frame clones alone and lacks a portion of them. Clone size and the V and J calls come from that table; the DNA yielded D and trimming. The repertoire holds 250,000 to 350,000 clones, with about 91% as singletons. The V gene end was trimmed by 4 bases and the J gene end by 6 bases; junction bases not matched to a gene: 8. CDR1 MNHEY and CDR2 SMNVEV come from the germline V gene (reference sequence). This CDR3 spans 16 amino acids. The sample comes from a study of blood T cell repertoires in COVID-19. On the study more broadly: Whether acute or convalescent, the COVID-19 samples came from the United States, Italy and Spain. PBMCs, B-cell-depleted T cells, or T cells provided the cDNA or gDNA that made up the material.

The V and J genes are TRBV27 and TRBJ2-7; TRBD2 aligns across 14 bases. This clonotype was sampled from a woman under 40 who had recovered from COVID-19. Sequencing was done on a sample of peripheral blood. The CDR3 loop is CASSSNRLAGGPEQYF. The CDR3 nucleotides are TGTGCCAGCAGTTCCAACCGACTAGCGGGGGGGCCCGAGCAGTACTTC.